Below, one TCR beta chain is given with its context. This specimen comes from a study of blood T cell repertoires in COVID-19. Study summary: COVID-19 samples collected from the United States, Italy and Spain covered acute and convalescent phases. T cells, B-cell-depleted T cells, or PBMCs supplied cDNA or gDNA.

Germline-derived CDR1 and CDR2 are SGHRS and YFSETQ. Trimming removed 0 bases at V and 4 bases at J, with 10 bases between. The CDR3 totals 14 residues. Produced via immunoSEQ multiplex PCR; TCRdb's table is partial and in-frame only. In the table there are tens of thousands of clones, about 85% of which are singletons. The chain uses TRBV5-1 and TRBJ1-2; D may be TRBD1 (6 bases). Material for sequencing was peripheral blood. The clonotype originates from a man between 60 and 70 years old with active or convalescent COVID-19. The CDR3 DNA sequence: TGCGCCAGCAGCTTGGGGGACAAAACCTATGGCTACACCTTC. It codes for CASSLGDKTYGYTF.